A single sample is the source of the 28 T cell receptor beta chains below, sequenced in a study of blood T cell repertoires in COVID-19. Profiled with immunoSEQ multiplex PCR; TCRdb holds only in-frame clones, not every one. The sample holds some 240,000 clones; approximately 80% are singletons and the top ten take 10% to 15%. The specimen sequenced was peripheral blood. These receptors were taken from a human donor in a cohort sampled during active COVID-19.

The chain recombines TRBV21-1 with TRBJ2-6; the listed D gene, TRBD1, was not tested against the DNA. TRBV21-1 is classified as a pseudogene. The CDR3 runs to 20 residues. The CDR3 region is CASSKTLQGAISSGANVLTF. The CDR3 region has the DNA TGTGCCAGCAGCAAAACTCTCCAGGGGGCTATCAGCTCTGGGGCCAACGTCCTGACTTTC.

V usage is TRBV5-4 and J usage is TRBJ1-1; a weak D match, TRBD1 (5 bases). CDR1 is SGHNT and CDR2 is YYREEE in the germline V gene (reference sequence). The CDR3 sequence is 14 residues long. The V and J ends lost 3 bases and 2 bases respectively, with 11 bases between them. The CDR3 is CASSSEGFNTEAFF. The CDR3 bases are TGTGCCAGCAGCTCGGAGGGGTTTAACACTGAAGCTTTCTTT. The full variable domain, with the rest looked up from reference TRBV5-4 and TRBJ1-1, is ETGVTQSPTHLIKTRGQQVTLRCSSQSGHNTVSWYQQALGQGPQFIFQYYREEENGRGNFPPRFSGLQFPNYSSELNVNALELDDSALYLCASSSEGFNTEAFFGQGTRLTVV.

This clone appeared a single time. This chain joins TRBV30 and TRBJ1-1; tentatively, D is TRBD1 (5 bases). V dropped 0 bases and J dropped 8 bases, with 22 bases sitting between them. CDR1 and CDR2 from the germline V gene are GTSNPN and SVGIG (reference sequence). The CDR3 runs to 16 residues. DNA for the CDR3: TGTGCCTGGAGTGTACAGGCAGGTCCTCCGTCCCACGAAGCTTTCTTT. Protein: CAWSVQAGPPSHEAFF.

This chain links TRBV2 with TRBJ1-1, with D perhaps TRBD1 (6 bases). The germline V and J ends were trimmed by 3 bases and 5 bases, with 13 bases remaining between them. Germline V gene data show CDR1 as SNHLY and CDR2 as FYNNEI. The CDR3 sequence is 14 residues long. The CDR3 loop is CASSEPGDSTEAFF. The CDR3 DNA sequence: TGTGCCAGCAGTGAGCCAGGGGATAGTACTGAAGCTTTCTTT.

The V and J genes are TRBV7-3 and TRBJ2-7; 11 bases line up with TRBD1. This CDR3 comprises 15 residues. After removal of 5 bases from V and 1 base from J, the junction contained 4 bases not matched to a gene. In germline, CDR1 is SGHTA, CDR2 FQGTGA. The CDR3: CASSRTGGLSYEQYF. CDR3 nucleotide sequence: TGTGCCAGCAGCCGGACAGGGGGCCTTTCCTACGAGCAGTACTTC.

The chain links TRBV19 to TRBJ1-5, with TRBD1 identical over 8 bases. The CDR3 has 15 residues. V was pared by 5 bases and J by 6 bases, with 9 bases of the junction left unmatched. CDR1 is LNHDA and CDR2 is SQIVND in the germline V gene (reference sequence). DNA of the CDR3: TGTGCCAGTAGTCCCGTCAGGGGGCGAGGTCAGCCCCAGCATTTT. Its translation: CASSPVRGRGQPQHF.

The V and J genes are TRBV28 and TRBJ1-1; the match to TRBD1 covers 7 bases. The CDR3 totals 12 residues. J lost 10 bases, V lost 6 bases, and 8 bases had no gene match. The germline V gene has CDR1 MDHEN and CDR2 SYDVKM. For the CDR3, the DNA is TGTGCCAGCAGACTGACAGGGTTCGGAGCTTTCTTT. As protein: CASRLTGFGAFF.

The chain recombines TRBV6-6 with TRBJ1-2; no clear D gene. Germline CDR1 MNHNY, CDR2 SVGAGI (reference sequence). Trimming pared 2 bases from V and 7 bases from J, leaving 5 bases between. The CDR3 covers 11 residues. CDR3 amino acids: CASSYTGGYTF. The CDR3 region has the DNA TGTGCCAGCAGTTACACGGGTGGCTACACCTTC.

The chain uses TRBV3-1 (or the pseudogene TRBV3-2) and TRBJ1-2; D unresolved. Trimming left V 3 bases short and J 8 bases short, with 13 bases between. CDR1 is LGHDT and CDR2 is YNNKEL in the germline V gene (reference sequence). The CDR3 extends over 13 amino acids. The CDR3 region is CASSQSRGGGYTF. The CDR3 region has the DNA TGTGCCAGCAGCCAGAGTCGGGGTGGAGGCTACACCTTC.

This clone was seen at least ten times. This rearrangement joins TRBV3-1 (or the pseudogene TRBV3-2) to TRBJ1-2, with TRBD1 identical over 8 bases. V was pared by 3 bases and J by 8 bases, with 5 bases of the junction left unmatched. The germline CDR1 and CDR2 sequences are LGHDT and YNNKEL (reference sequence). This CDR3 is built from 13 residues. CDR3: CASSHQGAGGYTF. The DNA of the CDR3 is TGTGCCAGCAGCCATCAGGGGGCGGGAGGCTACACCTTC.

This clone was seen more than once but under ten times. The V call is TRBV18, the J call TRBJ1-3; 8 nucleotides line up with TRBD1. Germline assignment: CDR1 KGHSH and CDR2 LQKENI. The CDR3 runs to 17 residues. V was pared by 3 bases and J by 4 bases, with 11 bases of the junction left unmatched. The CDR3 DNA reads TGTGCCAGCTCACCGCTCGGACAGGGAAATGCCGGAAACACCATATATTTT. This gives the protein CASSPLGQGNAGNTIYF.

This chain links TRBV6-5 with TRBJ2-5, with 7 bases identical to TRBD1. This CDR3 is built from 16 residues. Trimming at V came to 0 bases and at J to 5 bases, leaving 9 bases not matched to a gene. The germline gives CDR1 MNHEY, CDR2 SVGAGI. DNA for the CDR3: TGTGCCAGCAGTTACTCGGTGTATAGGGGGCAGGAGACCCAGTACTTC. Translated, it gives CASSYSVYRGQETQYF.

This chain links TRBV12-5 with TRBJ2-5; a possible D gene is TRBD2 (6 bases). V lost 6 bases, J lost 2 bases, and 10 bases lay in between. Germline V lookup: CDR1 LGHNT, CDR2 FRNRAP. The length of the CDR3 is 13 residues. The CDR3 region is CASGKGLQETQYF. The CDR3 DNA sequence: TGTGCTAGTGGGAAGGGACTGCAAGAGACCCAGTACTTC.

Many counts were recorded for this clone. Written as DNA, the CDR3 is TGTGCCAGTAGCCGCAGTGACACCGGGGAGCTGTTTTTT. The encoded protein is CASSRSDTGELFF. The V call is TRBV19, the J call TRBJ2-2; no definite D call. CDR1 LNHDA and CDR2 SQIVND come from the germline V gene (reference sequence). V gave up 6 bases and J gave up 3 bases, with 8 bases separating them. There are 13 residues in the CDR3.

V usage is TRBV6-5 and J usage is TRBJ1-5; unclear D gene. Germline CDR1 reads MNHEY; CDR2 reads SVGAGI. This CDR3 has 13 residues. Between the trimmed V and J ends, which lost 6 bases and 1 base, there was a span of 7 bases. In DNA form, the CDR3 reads TGTGCCAGCAGGGCCTTGAGCAATCAGCCCCAGCATTTT. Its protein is CASRALSNQPQHF.

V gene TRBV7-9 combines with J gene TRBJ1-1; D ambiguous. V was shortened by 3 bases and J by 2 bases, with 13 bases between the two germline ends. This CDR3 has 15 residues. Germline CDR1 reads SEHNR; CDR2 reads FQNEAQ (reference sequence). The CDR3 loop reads CASSFRGSVNTEAFF. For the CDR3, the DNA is TGTGCCAGCAGCTTCCGAGGGTCGGTTAACACTGAAGCTTTCTTT.

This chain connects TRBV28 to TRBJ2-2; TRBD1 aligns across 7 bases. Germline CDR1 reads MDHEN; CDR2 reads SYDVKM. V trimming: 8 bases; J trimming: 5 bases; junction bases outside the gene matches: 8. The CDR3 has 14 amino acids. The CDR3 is CASRRGLRTGELFF. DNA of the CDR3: TGTGCCAGCCGCAGGGGGTTGCGAACCGGGGAGCTGTTTTTT.

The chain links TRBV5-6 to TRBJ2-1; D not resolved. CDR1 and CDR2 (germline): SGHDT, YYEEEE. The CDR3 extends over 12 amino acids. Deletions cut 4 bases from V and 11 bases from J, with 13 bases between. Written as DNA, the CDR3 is TGTGCCAGCAGCCTGGCGCCTGGCAAGCAGTTCTTC. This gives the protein CASSLAPGKQFF.

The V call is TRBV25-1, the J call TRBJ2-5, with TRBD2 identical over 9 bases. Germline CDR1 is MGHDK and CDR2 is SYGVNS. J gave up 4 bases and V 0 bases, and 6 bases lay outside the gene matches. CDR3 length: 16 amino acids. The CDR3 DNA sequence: TGTGCCAGCAGTGAATACCCAAGCGGGGGGACAGAGACCCAGTACTTC. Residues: CASSEYPSGGTETQYF.

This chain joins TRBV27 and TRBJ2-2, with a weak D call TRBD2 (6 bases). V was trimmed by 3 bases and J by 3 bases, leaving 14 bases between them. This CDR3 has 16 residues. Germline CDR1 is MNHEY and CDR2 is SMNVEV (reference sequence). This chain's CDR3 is CASSFPSGVYTGELFF. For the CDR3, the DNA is TGTGCCAGCAGTTTCCCCTCGGGAGTGTACACCGGGGAGCTGTTTTTT.

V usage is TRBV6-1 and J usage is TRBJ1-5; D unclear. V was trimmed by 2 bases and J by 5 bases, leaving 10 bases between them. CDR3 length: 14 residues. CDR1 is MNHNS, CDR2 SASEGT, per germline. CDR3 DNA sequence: TGTGCCAGCAGTGAAAACAGTCCGCATCAGCCCCAGCATTTT. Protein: CASSENSPHQPQHF.

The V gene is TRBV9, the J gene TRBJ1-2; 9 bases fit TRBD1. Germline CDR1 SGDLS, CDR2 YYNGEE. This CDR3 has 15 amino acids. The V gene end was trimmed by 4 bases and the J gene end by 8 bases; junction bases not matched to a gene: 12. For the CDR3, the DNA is TGTGCCAGCAGCCCCCCGCCGGGACAGGGAACGGGCTACACCTTC. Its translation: CASSPPPGQGTGYTF. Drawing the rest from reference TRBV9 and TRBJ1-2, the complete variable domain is DSGVTQTPKHLITATGQRVTLRCSPRSGDLSVYWYQQSLDQGLQFLIQYYNGEERAKGNILERFSAQQFPDLHSELNLSSLELGDSALYFCASSPPPGQGTGYTFGSGTRLTVV.

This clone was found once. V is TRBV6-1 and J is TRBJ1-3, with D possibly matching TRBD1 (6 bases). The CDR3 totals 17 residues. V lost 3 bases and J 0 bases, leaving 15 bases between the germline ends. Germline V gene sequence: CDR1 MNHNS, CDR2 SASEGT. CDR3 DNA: TGTGCCAGCAGTGACCCCGGACAGTTTAGCTCTGGAAACACCATATATTTT. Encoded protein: CASSDPGQFSSGNTIYF.

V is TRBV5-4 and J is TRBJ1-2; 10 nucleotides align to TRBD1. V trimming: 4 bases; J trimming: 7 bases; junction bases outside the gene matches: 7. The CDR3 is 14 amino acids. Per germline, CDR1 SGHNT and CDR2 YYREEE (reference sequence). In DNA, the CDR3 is TGTGCCAGCAGCCAGGGACAGGGGACGTTTGGCTACACCTTC. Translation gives CASSQGQGTFGYTF.

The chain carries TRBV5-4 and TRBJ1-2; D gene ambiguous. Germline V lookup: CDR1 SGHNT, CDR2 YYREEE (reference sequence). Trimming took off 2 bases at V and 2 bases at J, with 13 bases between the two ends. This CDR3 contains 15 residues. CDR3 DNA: TGTGCCAGCAGCTTCTACAGAACCATGAACTATGGCTACACCTTC. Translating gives CASSFYRTMNYGYTF.

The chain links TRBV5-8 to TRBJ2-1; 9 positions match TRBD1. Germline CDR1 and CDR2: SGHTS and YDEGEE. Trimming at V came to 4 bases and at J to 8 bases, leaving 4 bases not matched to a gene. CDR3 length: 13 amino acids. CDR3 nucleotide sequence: TGTGCCAGCAGCCGGGACAGGGAGGATGAGCAGTTCTTC. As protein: CASSRDREDEQFF.

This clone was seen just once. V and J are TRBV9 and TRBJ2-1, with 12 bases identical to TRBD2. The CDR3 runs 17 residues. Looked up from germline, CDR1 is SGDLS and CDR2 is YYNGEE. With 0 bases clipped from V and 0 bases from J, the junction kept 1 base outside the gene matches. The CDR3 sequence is CASSVETSGSSYNEQFF. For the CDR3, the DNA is TGTGCCAGCAGCGTAGAGACTAGCGGGAGCTCCTACAATGAGCAGTTCTTC.

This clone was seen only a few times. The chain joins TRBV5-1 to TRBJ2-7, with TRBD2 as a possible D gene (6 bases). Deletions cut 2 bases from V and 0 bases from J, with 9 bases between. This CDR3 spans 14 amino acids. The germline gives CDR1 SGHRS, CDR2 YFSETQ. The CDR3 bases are TGCGCCAGCAGCTTTGGACTAAACTCCTACGAGCAGTACTTC. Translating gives CASSFGLNSYEQYF.